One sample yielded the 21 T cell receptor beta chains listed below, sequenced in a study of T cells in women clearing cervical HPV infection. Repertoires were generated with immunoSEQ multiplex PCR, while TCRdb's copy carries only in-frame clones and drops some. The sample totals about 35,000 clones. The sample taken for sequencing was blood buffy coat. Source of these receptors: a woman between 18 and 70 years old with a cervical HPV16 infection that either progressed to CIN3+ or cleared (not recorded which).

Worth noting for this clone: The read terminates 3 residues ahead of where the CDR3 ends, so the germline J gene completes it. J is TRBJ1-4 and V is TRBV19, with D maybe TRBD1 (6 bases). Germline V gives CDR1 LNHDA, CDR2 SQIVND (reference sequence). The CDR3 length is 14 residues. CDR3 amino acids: CASSIRDNDSPLFF. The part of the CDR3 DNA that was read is TGTGCCAGTAGTATCCGGGACAATGATTCACCA.

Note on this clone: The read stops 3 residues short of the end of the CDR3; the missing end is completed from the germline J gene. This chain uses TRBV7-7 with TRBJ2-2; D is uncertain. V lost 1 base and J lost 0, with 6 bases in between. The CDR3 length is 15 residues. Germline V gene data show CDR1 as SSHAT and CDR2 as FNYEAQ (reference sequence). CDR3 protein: CASSLGRTNTGELFF. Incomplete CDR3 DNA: TGTGCCAGCAGCTTAGGCAGAACGAACACCGGGGAG.

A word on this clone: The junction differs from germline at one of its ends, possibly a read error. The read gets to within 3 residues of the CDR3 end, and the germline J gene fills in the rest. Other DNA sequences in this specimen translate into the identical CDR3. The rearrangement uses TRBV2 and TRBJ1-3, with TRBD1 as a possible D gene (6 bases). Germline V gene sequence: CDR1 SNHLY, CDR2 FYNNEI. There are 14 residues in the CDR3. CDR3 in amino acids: CASLQGNSGNTIYF. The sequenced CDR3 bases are TGTGCCAGCCTACAGGGAAACTCTGGAAACACG. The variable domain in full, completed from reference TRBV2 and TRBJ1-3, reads EPEVTQTPSHQVTQMGQEVILRCVPISNHLYFYWYRQILGQKVEFLVSFYNNEISEKSEIFDDQFSVERPDGSNFTLKIRSTKLEDSAMYFCASLQGNSGNTIYFGEGSWLTVV.

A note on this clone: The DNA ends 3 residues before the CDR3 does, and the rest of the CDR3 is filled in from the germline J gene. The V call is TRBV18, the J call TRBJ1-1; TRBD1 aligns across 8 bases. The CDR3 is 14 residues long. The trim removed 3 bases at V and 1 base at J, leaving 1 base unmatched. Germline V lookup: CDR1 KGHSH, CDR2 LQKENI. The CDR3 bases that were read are TGTGCCAGCTCACCGGGACAGGAGAACACTGAA. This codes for CASSPGQENTE. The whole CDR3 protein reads CASSPGQENTEAFF.

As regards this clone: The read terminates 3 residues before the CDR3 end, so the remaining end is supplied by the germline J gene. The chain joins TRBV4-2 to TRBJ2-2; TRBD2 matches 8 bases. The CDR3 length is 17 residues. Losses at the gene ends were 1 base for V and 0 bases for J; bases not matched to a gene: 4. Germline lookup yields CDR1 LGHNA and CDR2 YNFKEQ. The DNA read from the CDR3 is TGTGCCAGCAGCCAAGCACTAGCGGAGTCGAACACCGGGGAG. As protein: CASSQALAESNTGE. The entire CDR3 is CASSQALAESNTGELFF.

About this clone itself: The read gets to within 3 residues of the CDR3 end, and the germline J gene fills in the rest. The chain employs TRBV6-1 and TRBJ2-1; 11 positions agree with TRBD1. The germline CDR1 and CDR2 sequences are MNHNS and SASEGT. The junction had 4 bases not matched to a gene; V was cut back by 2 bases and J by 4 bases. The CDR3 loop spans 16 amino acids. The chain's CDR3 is CASSEYGTGGYNEQFF. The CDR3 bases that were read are TGTGCCAGCAGTGAATACGGGACAGGGGGTTACAATGAG.

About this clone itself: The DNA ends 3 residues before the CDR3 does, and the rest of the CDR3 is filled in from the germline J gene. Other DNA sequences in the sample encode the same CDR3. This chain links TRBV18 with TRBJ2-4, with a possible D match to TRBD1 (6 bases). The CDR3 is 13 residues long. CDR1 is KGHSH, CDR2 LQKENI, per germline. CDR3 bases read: TGTGCCAGCTCACCATCGGACAGCTATGGT. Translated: CASSPSDSYG. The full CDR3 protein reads CASSPSDSYGQYF. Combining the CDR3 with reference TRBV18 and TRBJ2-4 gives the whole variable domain NAGVMQNPRHLVRRRGQEARLRCSPMKGHSHVYWYRQLPEEGLKFMVYLQKENIIDESGMPKERFSAEFPKEGPSILRIQQVVRGDSAAYFCASSPSDSYGQYFGAGTRLSVL.

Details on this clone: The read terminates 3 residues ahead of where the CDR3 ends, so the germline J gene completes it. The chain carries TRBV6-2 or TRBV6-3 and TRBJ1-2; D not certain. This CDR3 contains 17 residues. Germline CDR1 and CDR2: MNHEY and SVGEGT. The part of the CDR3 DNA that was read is TGTGCCAGCAGTTACTCAGTAGCGGGAGGTCCCAAAAACATC. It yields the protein CASSYSVAGGPKNI. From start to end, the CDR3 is CASSYSVAGGPKNIYTF.

The DNA read from the CDR3 is TGTGCCAGTAGTCGGACAGGGGCTAGCAATCAGCCC. It is translated as CASSRTGASNQP. The complete CDR3 reads CASSRTGASNQPQHF. This chain connects TRBV19 to TRBJ1-5, with 9 bases matching TRBD1. The read terminates 3 residues before the CDR3 end, so the remaining end is supplied by the germline J gene. Trimming removed 5 bases from V and 0 bases from J; junction bases left unmatched: 2. Germline lookup yields CDR1 LNHDA and CDR2 SQIVND (reference sequence). This CDR3 region has 15 residues.

CDR3 amino acids: CSARRTVYNSPLHF. The CDR3 DNA, read in part, is TGCAGTGCTAGACGGACAGTCTATAATTCACCC. V usage is TRBV20-1 and J usage is TRBJ1-6; D is possibly TRBD1 (6 bases). The sequenced fragment ends 3 residues before the CDR3 boundary, so the rest is inferred from the germline J gene. V lost 2 bases to trimming and J lost 3 bases, with 8 bases between them. CDR1 is DFQATT, CDR2 SNEGSKA, per germline (reference sequence). This CDR3 contains 14 residues.

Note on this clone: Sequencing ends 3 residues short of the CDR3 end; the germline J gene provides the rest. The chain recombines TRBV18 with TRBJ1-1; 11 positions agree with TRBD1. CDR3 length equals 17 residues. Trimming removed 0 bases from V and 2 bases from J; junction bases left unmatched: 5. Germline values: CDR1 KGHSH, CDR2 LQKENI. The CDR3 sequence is CASSPPLRTGGNTEAFF. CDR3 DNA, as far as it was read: TGTGCCAGCTCACCACCTCTTAGGACAGGGGGCAACACTGAA.

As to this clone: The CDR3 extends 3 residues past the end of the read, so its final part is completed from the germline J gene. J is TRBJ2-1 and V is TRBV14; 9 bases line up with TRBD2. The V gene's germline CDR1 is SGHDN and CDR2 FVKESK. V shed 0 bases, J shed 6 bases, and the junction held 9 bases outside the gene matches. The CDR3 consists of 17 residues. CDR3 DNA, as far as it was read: TGTGCCAGCAGCCAAGATATAAGTTCTAGCGGGGTCAATGAG. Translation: CASSQDISSSGVNE. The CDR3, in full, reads CASSQDISSSGVNEQFF.

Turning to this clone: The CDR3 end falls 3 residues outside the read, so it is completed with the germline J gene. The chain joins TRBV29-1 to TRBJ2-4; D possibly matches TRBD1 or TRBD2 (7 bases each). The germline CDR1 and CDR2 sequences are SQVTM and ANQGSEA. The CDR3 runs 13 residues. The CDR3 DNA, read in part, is TGCAGCGTTGAAGGGGCAGGGGGAGGGGGT. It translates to CSVEGAGGGG. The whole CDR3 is CSVEGAGGGGQYF.

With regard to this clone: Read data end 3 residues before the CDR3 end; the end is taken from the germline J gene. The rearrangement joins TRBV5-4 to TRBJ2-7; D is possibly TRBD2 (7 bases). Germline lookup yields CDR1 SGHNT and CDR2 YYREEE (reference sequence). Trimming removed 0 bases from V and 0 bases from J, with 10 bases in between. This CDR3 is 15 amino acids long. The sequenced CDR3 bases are TGTGCCAGCAGCTTGGACAGGGAGGGCTCCTACGAG. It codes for CASSLDREGSYE. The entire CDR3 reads CASSLDREGSYEQYF.

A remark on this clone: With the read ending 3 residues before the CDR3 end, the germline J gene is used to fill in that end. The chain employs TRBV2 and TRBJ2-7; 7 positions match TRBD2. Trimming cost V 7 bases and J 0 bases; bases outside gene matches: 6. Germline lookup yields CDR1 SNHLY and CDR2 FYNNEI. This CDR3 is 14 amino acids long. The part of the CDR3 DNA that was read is TGTGCCAGCACCTTGGGGGGGAGCTCCTACGAG. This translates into CASTLGGSSYE. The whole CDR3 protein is CASTLGGSSYEQYF.

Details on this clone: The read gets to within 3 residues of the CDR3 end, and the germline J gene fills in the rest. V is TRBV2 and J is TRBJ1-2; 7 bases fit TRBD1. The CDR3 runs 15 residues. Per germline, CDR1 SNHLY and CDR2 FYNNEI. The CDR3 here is CASSDLVRGPYDYTF. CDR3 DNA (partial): TGTGCCAGCAGTGATCTGGTAAGGGGGCCCTACGAC.

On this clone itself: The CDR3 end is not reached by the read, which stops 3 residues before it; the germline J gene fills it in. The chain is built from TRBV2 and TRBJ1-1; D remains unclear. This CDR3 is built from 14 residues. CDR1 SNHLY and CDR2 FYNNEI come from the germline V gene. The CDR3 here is CASSTSGRVETAFF. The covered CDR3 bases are TGTGCCAGCAGTACTAGCGGGAGGGTTGAGACA.

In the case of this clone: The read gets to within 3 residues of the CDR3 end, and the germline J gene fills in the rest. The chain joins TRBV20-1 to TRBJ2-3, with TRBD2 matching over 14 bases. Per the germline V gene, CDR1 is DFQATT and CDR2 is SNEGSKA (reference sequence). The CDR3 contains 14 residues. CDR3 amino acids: CSAQTSGRGETQYF. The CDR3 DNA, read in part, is TGCAGTGCCCAGACTAGCGGGAGGGGAGAGACG.

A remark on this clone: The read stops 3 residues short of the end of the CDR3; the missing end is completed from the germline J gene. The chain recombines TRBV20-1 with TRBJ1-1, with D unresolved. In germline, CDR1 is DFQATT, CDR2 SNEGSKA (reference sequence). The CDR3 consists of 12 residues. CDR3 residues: CSASVRSREAFF. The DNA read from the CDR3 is TGCAGTGCTAGTGTTCGCTCCAGGGAA.

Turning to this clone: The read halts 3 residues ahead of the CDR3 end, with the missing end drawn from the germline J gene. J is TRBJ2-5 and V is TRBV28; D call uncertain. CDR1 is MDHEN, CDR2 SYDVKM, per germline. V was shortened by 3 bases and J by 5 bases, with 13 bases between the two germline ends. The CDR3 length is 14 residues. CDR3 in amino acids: CASSFSGQVETQYF. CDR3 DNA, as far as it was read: TGTGCCAGCAGTTTCTCTGGTCAGGTGGAGACC.

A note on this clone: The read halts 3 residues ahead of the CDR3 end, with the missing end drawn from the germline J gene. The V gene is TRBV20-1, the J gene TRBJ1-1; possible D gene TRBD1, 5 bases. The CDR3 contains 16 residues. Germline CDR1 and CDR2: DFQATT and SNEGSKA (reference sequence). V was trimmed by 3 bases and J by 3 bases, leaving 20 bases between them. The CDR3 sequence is CSASVRSGVAYTEAFF. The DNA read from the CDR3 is TGCAGTGCTAGCGTAAGATCGGGGGTCGCATACACTGAA.